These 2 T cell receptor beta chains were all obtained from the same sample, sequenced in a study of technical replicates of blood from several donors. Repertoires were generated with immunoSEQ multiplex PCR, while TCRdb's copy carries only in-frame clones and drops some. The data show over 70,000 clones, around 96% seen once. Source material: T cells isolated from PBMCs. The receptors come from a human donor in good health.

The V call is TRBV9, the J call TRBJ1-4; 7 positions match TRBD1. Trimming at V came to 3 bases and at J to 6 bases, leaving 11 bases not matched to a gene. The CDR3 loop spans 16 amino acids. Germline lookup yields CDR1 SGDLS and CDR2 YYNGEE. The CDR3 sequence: CASSAGSGQSYEKLFF. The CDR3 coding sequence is TGTGCCAGCAGCGCCGGCTCGGGACAGTCGTATGAAAAACTGTTTTTT.

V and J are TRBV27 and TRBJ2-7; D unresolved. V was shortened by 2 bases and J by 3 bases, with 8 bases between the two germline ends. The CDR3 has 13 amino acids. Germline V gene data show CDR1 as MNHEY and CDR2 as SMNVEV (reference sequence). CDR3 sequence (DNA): TGTGCCAGCAGTTTAGGGCCTAACTACGAGCAGTACTTC. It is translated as CASSLGPNYEQYF.